Detailed here is one T cell receptor (beta chain). Its antigen is unknown. These data are taken from a study of CXCR3-negative and CXCR3-positive naive CD8 T cells. Findings and caveats of the study: The TRB CDR3s that CXCR3-positive naive cells carried were more hydrophobic than those of CXCR3-negative naive cells.

It was by 5' RACE with UMI labels that the TRB cDNA libraries were prepared. From its re-call of the 5' RACE reads, TCRdb lists each CDR3 protein once, without DNA. Its listing shows around 160,000 distinct CDR3 sequences. The CDR3 length is 18 residues. The germline CDR1 and CDR2 sequences are SEHNR and FQNEAQ (reference sequence). The chain recombines TRBV7-9 with TRBJ2-6; TCRdb's D call, TRBD1, is unchecked because there is no DNA. This clonotype was obtained from a human donor in good health. Some clones in this sample may be carry-over from other donors' samples. The specimen was naive CXCR3+ CD8+ T cells from blood. As for subset: CD45RO-CCR7+CD27+CD95- naive CD8+ T cells expressing CXCR3 (TNR3+). This chain's CDR3 is CASSRSTGVPSGANVLTF.